The 6 T cell receptor beta chains listed next were all sequenced from one sample in a study of T cells in women clearing cervical HPV infection (dated by TCRdb to 2016 to 2018). The method behind the library was the immunoSEQ multiplex PCR assay. What TCRdb holds here is the immuneACCESS table cut down to in-frame rearrangements. Part of the clones is not present; checked against another copy, under half of the missing clones reflect an unresolved V gene, and the others are unexplained. This specimen's table enumerates tens of thousands of clones. The ten largest clones capture less than 7.5% of the sample. The source material was blood buffy coat. Receptors were obtained from a woman between 18 and 70 years old with a cervical HPV16 infection that either progressed to CIN3+ or cleared (not recorded which).

Note on this clone: The read finishes 3 residues shy of the CDR3 end, and the germline J gene is used to complete it. J is TRBJ2-3 and V is TRBV19; a possible D gene is TRBD2 (6 bases). Germline V gene data show CDR1 as LNHDA and CDR2 as SQIVND (reference sequence). The CDR3 has 11 residues. The CDR3 loop is CASQRTGAQYF. The sequenced part of the CDR3 DNA is TGTGCCAGTCAGAGGACGGGGGCG.

Concerning this clone itself: The CDR3 is cut off 3 residues early in the read; its end comes from the germline J gene. The chain recombines TRBV2 with TRBJ2-7; tentative D call: TRBD1 (5 bases). The CDR3 runs to 14 residues. CDR1 is SNHLY and CDR2 is FYNNEI in the germline V gene. V gave up 4 bases and J gave up 2 bases, with 12 bases separating them. CDR3 amino acids: CASSAGLTAYEQYF. The covered CDR3 bases are TGTGCCAGCAGTGCGGGTTTGACAGCCTACGAG.

In the case of this clone: The sequenced fragment ends 3 residues before the CDR3 boundary, so the rest is inferred from the germline J gene. The rearrangement links TRBV6-2 or TRBV6-3 to TRBJ2-3; 8 bases are shared with TRBD2. This CDR3 spans 16 amino acids. Germline assignment: CDR1 MNHEY and CDR2 SVGEGT. V gave up 0 bases and J gave up 0 bases; unmatched junction bases: 2. CDR3 in amino acids: CASSYSLAGSTDTQYF. The covered CDR3 bases are TGTGCCAGCAGTTACTCCCTAGCGGGTAGCACAGATACG.

The covered CDR3 bases are TGTGCCAGCAGCTCTTGGGACAGGGCCCAGCCG. Amino acids: CASSSWDRAQP. The whole CDR3 is CASSSWDRAQPQYF. The chain is built from TRBV7-2 and TRBJ2-3; TRBD1 agrees at 9 bases. The DNA ends 3 residues before the CDR3 does, and the rest of the CDR3 is filled in from the germline J gene. This CDR3 is built from 14 residues. CDR1 SGHTA and CDR2 FQGNSA come from the germline V gene.

Details on this clone: The CDR3 end is not reached by the read, which stops 3 residues before it; the germline J gene fills it in. The rearrangement links TRBV4-1 to TRBJ1-4; TRBD1 might be the D (6 bases). Trimming took off 4 bases at V and 8 bases at J, with 17 bases between the two ends. Germline V gene lookup returns CDR1 MGHRA and CDR2 YSYEKL. This CDR3 has 15 amino acids. The covered CDR3 bases are TGCGCCAGCAGCCTTTTACAGGGTGGTTCAGAAAAA. It codes for CASSLLQGGSEK. The entire CDR3 protein is CASSLLQGGSEKLFF.

In regard to this clone: The CDR3 is cut off 3 residues early in the read; its end comes from the germline J gene. The chain has TRBV5-4 and TRBJ1-2, with unresolved D. CDR1 and CDR2 from the germline V gene are SGHNT and YYREEE (reference sequence). There are 14 residues in the CDR3. Trimming took 2 bases from V and 1 from J, leaving 9 bases between them. CDR3 bases read: TGTGCCAGCAGCTTAACGGGGTATAACTATGGC. Its protein product is CASSLTGYNYG. The full CDR3 reads CASSLTGYNYGYTF. Together with reference TRBV5-4 and TRBJ1-2, the CDR3 gives the full variable domain: ETGVTQSPTHLIKTRGQQVTLRCSSQSGHNTVSWYQQALGQGPQFIFQYYREEENGRGNFPPRFSGLQFPNYSSELNVNALELDDSALYLCASSLTGYNYGYTFGSGTRLTVV.